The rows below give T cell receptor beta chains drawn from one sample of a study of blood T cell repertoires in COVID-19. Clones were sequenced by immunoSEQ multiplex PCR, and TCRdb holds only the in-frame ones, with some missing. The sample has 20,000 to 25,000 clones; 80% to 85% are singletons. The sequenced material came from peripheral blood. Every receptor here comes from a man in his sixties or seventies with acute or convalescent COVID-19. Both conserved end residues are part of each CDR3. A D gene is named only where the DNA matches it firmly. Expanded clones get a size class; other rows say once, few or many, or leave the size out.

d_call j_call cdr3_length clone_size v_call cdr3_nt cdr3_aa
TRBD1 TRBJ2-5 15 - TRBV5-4 TGTGCCAGCAGCTTGGCAGGGGGCTGGGAAGAGACCCAGTACTTC CASSLAGGWEETQYF
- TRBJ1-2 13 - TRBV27 TGTGCCAGCAGACAACAGGGATTTCCTGGCTACACCTTC CASRQQGFPGYTF
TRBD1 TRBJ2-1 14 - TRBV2 TGTGCCAGCAACCGGGACAGGGGTAAGAATGAGCAGTTCTTC CASNRDRGKNEQFF
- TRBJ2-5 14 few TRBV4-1 TGCGCCAGCAGCCAAGGACTAAGAGGAGAGACCCAGTACTTC CASSQGLRGETQYF
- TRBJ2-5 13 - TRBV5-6 TGTGCCAGCAGCGTTGGGGCCGTTGAGACCCAGTACTTC CASSVGAVETQYF
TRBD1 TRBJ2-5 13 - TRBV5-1 TGCGCCAGCACAGGGACAGGGAAAGAGACCCAGTACTTC CASTGTGKETQYF
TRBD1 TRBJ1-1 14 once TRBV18 TGTGCCAGCTCACTCGGGACAGGGGGAACTGAAGCTTTCTTT CASSLGTGGTEAFF
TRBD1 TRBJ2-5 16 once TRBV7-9 TGTGCCAGCAGCTTAGGGGCTACAGGGGCTTACGAGACCCAGTACTTC CASSLGATGAYETQYF
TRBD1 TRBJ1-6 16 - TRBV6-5 TGTGCCAGCAGTTACGGACAGGGGGCCTATAATTCACCCCTCCACTTT CASSYGQGAYNSPLHF
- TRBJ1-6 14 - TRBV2 TGTGCCAGCATTACGGGGGGGGGCCATTCACCCCTCCACTTT CASITGGGHSPLHF
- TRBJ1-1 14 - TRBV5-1 TGCGCCAGCAGCTTGGCCTCAGGGTGGGATGAAGCTTTCTTT CASSLASGWDEAFF
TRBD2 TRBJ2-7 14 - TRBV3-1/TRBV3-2 TGTGCCAGCAGCCAAGATAGCGGGGGGTACGAGCAGTACTTC CASSQDSGGYEQYF
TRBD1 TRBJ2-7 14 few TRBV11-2 TGTGCCAGCAGCTTGGACAGGTCTTCCTACGAGCAGTACTTC CASSLDRSSYEQYF
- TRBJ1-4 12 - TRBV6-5 TGTGCCAGCAGAGGGGTGGGTGAAAAACTGTTTTTT CASRGVGEKLFF
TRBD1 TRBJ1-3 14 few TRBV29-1 TGCAGCGTGGAGACAGGGGGTGCGGGAAACACCATATATTTT CSVETGGAGNTIYF
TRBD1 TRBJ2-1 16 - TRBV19 TGTGCCAGTAGTATGCATTCGGGACAGGGAATATATGAGCAGTTCTTC CASSMHSGQGIYEQFF
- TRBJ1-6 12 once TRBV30 TGTGCCTGGAGTCTCCGGTATTCACCCCTCCACTTT CAWSLRYSPLHF
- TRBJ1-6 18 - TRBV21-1 TGTGCCAGCAGCAAATCTTTCCCAGGGGGGCACTATAATTCACCCCTCCACTTT CASSKSFPGGHYNSPLHF
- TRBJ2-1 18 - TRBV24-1 TGTGCCACCAGTGATCCCTCTTCCAGTCCAGGGTCCTACAATGAGCAGTTCTTC CATSDPSSSPGSYNEQFF
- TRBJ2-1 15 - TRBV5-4 TGTGCCAGCAGCTTAAATAGCGAGACCTACAATGAGCAGTTCTTC CASSLNSETYNEQFF
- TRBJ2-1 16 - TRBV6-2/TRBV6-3 TGTGCCAGCAGTTCGCTAGTAGGGGGGGTTAGAATGTTCAGGTTCTTC CASSSLVGGVRMFRFF
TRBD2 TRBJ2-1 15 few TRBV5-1 TGCGCCAGCAGCTTGGAGTGGACTAGCGGTAATGAGCAGTTCTTC CASSLEWTSGNEQFF
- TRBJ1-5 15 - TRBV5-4 TGTGCCAGCAGCTCTCGACAGGTCGGCAATCAGCCCCAGCATTTT CASSSRQVGNQPQHF
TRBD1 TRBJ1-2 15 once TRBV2 TGTGCCAGCAGTGTACGACAGGGGAGTTTAGCGGGCTACACCTTC CASSVRQGSLAGYTF
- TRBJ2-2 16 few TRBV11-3 TGTGCCAGCAGCTCAATCGAACTAGCGAACACCGGGGAGCTGTTTTTT CASSSIELANTGELFF
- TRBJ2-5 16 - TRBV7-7 TGTGCTAGCAGCTTAGGAGGGTTAGGGGGGGAAGAGACCCAGTACTTC CASSLGGLGGEETQYF
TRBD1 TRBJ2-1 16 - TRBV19 TGTGCCAGTAGTCCTACAGGGGTGAGCTCCTACAATGAGCAGTTCTTC CASSPTGVSSYNEQFF
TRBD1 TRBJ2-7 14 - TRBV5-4 TGTGCCAGCAGCCCTGGACAGGCGACCTACGAGCAGTACTTC CASSPGQATYEQYF
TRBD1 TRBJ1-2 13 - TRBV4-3 TGCGCCAGCAGCCACGGACAGGTGTATGGCTACACCTTC CASSHGQVYGYTF
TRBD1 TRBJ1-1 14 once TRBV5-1 TGCGCCAGCAGCTCACAGGGGGCGAACACTGAAGCTTTCTTT CASSSQGANTEAFF
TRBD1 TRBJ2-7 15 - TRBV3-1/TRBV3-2 TGTGCCAGCAGCCCCCGGGACAGGGTGTCCTACGAGCAGTACTTC CASSPRDRVSYEQYF
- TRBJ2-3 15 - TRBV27 TGTGCCAGCAGTTTAACAAGGGGGAAGGGCGATACGCAGTATTTT CASSLTRGKGDTQYF
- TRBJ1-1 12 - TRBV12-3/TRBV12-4 TGTGCCAGCAGTAAACAGGAGAGGGGGGCTTTCTTT CASSKQERGAFF
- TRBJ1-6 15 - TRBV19 TGTGCCAGTAGTGGGCGGGAACGATATAATTCACCCCTCCACTTT CASSGRERYNSPLHF
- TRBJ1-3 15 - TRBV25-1 TGTGCCAGCAGTCAGGGTTTCAGCTCTGGAAACACCATATATTTT CASSQGFSSGNTIYF
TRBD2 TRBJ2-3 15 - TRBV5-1 TGCGCCAGCAGCTTGGCCGGGGGGGCCACAGATACGCAGTATTTT CASSLAGGATDTQYF
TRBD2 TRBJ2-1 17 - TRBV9 TGTGCCAGCAGCGTAGACCAAGGGACTAGCGGGAGTTATGAGCAGTTCTTC CASSVDQGTSGSYEQFF
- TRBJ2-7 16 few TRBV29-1 TGCAGCGTTATGAGGCAGGGCAAAGGTGGGACCTACGAGCAGTACTTC CSVMRQGKGGTYEQYF
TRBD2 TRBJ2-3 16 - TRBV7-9 TGTGCCAGCAGCTCAGACGGACTAGCGGGAACAGATACGCAGTATTTT CASSSDGLAGTDTQYF
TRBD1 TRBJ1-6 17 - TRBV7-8 TGTGCCAGCAGCCAATTAAGCCCGGGACAGGTTAATTCACCCCTCCACTTT CASSQLSPGQVNSPLHF
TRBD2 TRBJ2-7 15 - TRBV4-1 TGCGCCAGCAGCCAAGGGACTAGCGGAGCCTACGAGCAGTACTTC CASSQGTSGAYEQYF
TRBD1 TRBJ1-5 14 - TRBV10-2 TGCGCCAGCAGTCAGGGGGCGCGGAATCAGCCCCAGCATTTT CASSQGARNQPQHF
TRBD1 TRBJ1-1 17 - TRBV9 TGTGCCAGCAGCGTAGGGTCAGGGGGCGCCCAGAACACTGAAGCTTTCTTT CASSVGSGGAQNTEAFF
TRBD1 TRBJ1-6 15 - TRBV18 TGTGCCAGCTCACCAGGGACAGGGGGATTGTCACCCCTCCACTTT CASSPGTGGLSPLHF
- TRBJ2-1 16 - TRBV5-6 TGTGCCAGCAGCCCCCTTGGGTCGGGAGCGATCGATGAGCAGTTCTTC CASSPLGSGAIDEQFF
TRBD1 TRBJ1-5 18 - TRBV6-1 TGTGCCAGCAGTGAAGCGCTCTGGGGGACAGGGGGATTCCAGCCCCAGCATTTT CASSEALWGTGGFQPQHF
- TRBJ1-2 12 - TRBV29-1 TGCAGCGTTGAAGGGACAAGATATGGCTACACCTTC CSVEGTRYGYTF
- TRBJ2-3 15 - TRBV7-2 TGTGCCAGCAGCTTAGGCGAATCCCTCACAGATACGCAGTATTTT CASSLGESLTDTQYF
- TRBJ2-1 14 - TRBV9 TGTGCCAGCAGCGTAGTCCCAGGGGACAATGAGCAGTTCTTC CASSVVPGDNEQFF
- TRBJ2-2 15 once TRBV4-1 TGCGCCAGCAGCCAAGACAGGGTGCGCACCGGGGAGCTGTTTTTT CASSQDRVRTGELFF
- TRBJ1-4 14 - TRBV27 TGTGCCAGCAGTTTATTTCAGGGTGGTGAAAAACTGTTTTTT CASSLFQGGEKLFF